The clone carrying this TCR beta chain was seen only a few times. Its antigen is undetermined. From the germline J gene comes the end of the CDR3, since the read stops 3 residues before it. CVID meant reduced serum IgG, IgA and/or IgM plus specific antibody deficiency. Replacement immunoglobulin had been given to every CVID subject for at least one year. V lost 3 bases and J 3 bases, leaving 8 bases between the germline ends. This CDR3 is built from 13 residues. The V gene's germline CDR1 is SEHNR and CDR2 FQNEAQ (reference sequence). Libraries were prepared by immunoSEQ multiplex PCR; TCRdb keeps only in-frame clonotypes and omits some of them. Singletons are absent from the sample, which has about 33,000 clones. The data were obtained in a study of T cell clonality in common variable immunodeficiency. Study-wide results and caveats: In common variable immunodeficiency, TCR beta chains reportedly carried fewer deletions and N-nucleotide insertions. Compared with healthy controls, CVID subjects showed increased TCRbeta clonality, mostly in about a third.

This clonotype was sampled from a human donor with common variable immunodeficiency. V gene TRBV7-9 combines with J gene TRBJ2-5, with D unclear. Sequencing was performed on peripheral blood mononuclear cells. The CDR3 spells CASSFWPEETQYF. The sequenced CDR3 bases are TGTGCCAGCAGCTTCTGGCCTGAAGAGACC.